The T cell receptor (beta chain) under discussion was sequenced for a study of cytomegalovirus exposure and HLA in healthy donors. Study-level background: The 120 or so validation repertoires were reported in a later analysis to have been generated on the same platform as the roughly 670 first-cohort repertoires.

Points on this clone: What it recognizes is unknown.

Clones were sequenced by immunoSEQ multiplex PCR, and TCRdb holds only the in-frame ones, with some missing. The sample yields around 170,000 clones, 85% seen once. Germline values: CDR1 MGHRA, CDR2 YSYEKL. This CDR3 spans 16 amino acids. V trimming: 3 bases; J trimming: 6 bases; junction bases outside the gene matches: 9. Study outcomes and limitations: Rarity characterized most TCR sequences, yet some public TCRs appeared in many donors.

The clonotype was recovered from a man aged 18 to 35 in good health and CMV-seropositive. The chain is built from TRBV4-1 and TRBJ2-1; 9 bases are shared with TRBD1. The material sequenced was PBMCs. CDR3 protein: CASSHLQGASPNEQFF. The CDR3 DNA reads TGCGCCAGCAGCCATCTACAGGGGGCGAGCCCCAATGAGCAGTTCTTC.